The 18 T cell receptor beta chains given below trace back to one sample, sequenced in a study of monozygotic twins with inflammatory bowel disease. TCRdb re-called the 5' RACE reads; one entry per CDR3 protein, DNA not given. The sample data list some 160,000 distinct CDR3 sequences. Sequencing was carried out using blood. The receptors derive from a human donor with ulcerative colitis or Crohn's disease, or a healthy co-twin of an affected twin (not recorded which).

The chain couples TRBV4-2 to TRBJ1-1; TCRdb lists TRBD1, though no DNA is available to test this call. Germline V gene sequence: CDR1 LGHNA, CDR2 YNFKEQ. This CDR3 comprises 16 residues. The CDR3 protein is CASSQVRGSLSTEAFF.

This chain connects TRBV6-6 to TRBJ2-7. The CDR3 length is 11 residues. The germline CDR1 and CDR2 sequences are MNHNY and SVGAGI (reference sequence). CDR3 amino acids: CASGPHYEQYF.

V gene TRBV7-3 combines with J gene TRBJ2-1; absent DNA, TCRdb's TRBD1 call cannot be checked. Germline V gene sequence: CDR1 SGHTA, CDR2 FQGTGA. The CDR3 is 16 residues long. This chain's CDR3 is CASSLRTGGSYNEQFF.

This chain uses TRBV7-2 with TRBJ1-6; TCRdb gives TRBD1 as the D gene, but with no DNA this cannot be confirmed. Germline lookup yields CDR1 SGHTA and CDR2 FQGNSA. This CDR3 has 17 amino acids. CDR3 in amino acids: CASSSRPTGPRNSPLHF.

The chain has TRBV20-1 and TRBJ2-3; absent DNA, TCRdb's TRBD1 call cannot be checked. From germline, CDR1 is DFQATT and CDR2 SNEGSKA (reference sequence). The length of the CDR3 is 20 residues. CDR3 amino acids: CSARVNFDRGRVGNTDTQYF.

This chain joins TRBV5-1 and TRBJ2-6. The CDR3 runs to 14 residues. Germline CDR1 SGHRS, CDR2 YFSETQ. CDR3 loop: CASNEVSGANVLTF. Full variable domain (outside the CDR3, taken from reference TRBV5-1 and TRBJ2-6): KAGVTQTPRYLIKTRGQQVTLSCSPISGHRSVSWYQQTPGQGLQFLFEYFSETQRNKGNFPGRFSGRQFSNSRSEMNVSTLELGDSALYLCASNEVSGANVLTFGAGSRLTVL.

The CDR3 spells CASSPPGRISNQPQHF. The V and J genes are TRBV21-1 and TRBJ1-5; no DNA is available, so the TRBD1 call from TCRdb remains unchecked. TRBV21-1 is annotated as a pseudogene. The length of the CDR3 is 16 residues.

The chain employs TRBV24-1 and TRBJ2-5; TCRdb proposes TRBD1, but this gene call is untestable without DNA. The CDR3 covers 16 residues. In germline, CDR1 is KGHDR, CDR2 SFDVKD. This CDR3 reads CATSGGGGERQETQYF.

V gene TRBV7-2 combines with J gene TRBJ2-7; TCRdb's D call, TRBD2, is unchecked because there is no DNA. Germline-derived CDR1 and CDR2 are SGHTA and FQGNSA. The CDR3 consists of 16 residues. This CDR3 is CASSSATSGSRYEQYF.

The V call is TRBV10-3, the J call TRBJ1-5. The CDR3 totals 15 residues. Germline CDR1 is ENHRY and CDR2 is SYGVKD. CDR3 in amino acids: CATRRAQGGDQPQHF.

The V and J genes are TRBV20-1 and TRBJ2-7; TCRdb proposes TRBD1, but this gene call is untestable without DNA. Germline V gene sequence: CDR1 DFQATT, CDR2 SNEGSKA (reference sequence). The CDR3 covers 15 residues. The CDR3 sequence: CSARETGGYGDEQYF.

The V and J genes are TRBV15 and TRBJ2-3; absent DNA, TCRdb's TRBD2 call cannot be checked. Germline V gene data show CDR1 as LNHNV and CDR2 as YYDKDF (reference sequence). The CDR3 has 15 amino acids. This CDR3 reads CATSRRSGSTDTQYF.

The chain carries TRBV18 and TRBJ2-1; checking the TCRdb D call of TRBD1 is not possible without DNA. This CDR3 region has 19 residues. In germline, CDR1 is KGHSH, CDR2 LQKENI. The CDR3 sequence: CASSPLVTGLIRTYNEQFF.

The chain recombines TRBV15 with TRBJ2-7. Germline CDR1 and CDR2: LNHNV and YYDKDF (reference sequence). The CDR3 runs to 13 residues. The CDR3 sequence is CATSRVRGYEQYF.

The rearrangement joins TRBV18 to TRBJ2-5; as DNA is missing, the TRBD1 call by TCRdb cannot be tested. CDR3 size: 13 residues. Looked up from germline, CDR1 is KGHSH and CDR2 is LQKENI. CDR3 region: CASSPGTLETQYF. Based on the CDR3 plus reference TRBV18 and TRBJ2-5, the full variable domain is NAGVMQNPRHLVRRRGQEARLRCSPMKGHSHVYWYRQLPEEGLKFMVYLQKENIIDESGMPKERFSAEFPKEGPSILRIQQVVRGDSAAYFCASSPGTLETQYFGPGTRLLVL.

The chain is built from TRBV5-1 and TRBJ1-2; without DNA, the TCRdb call of TRBD1 cannot be checked. The CDR3 has 16 amino acids. Germline CDR1 reads SGHRS; CDR2 reads YFSETQ. The CDR3 protein is CASSPTRQGALYGYTF.

The chain couples TRBV20-1 to TRBJ1-6. The CDR3 contains 14 residues. Germline-derived CDR1 and CDR2 are DFQATT and SNEGSKA (reference sequence). CDR3 in amino acids: CSASVAAGNSPLHF.

The rearrangement links TRBV11-2 to TRBJ2-2; TCRdb proposes TRBD1, but this gene call is untestable without DNA. The CDR3 loop spans 15 amino acids. Germline-derived CDR1 and CDR2 are SGHAT and FQNNGV. This CDR3 is CASSRQGWNTGELFF.